This T cell receptor (beta chain) comes out of a study of follicular helper T cells after annual influenza vaccination. The study, taken as a whole, reports: ICOS-CD38- cTfh most often held earlier Day 7 ICOS+CD38+ clones.

The time point was: 2015-2016 season, 7 days after influenza vaccination. Germline V gene lookup returns CDR1 MDHEN and CDR2 SYDVKM. The V gene end was trimmed by 5 bases and the J gene end by 8 bases; junction bases not matched to a gene: 14. The CDR3 consists of 15 residues. TCRB sequencing was done at Survey resolution level. Generated by immunoSEQ multiplex PCR, the TCRdb table keeps only in-frame clones and is missing some. Of about 2,100 clones listed, approximately 88% were seen once; the top ten hold roughly 3.2%. This clone showed up just once. Its target is unknown. The specimen comprised CXCR5+ CD38- circulating T follicular helper cells from blood, sampled 7 days after influenza vaccination. The subset is: circulating Tfh, non-naive CD4+CXCR5+PD-1+ (ICOS+CD38+ or ICOS-CD38-). This chain uses TRBV28 with TRBJ1-2; 7 bases are shared with TRBD1. The source of this sequence is an adult who received the influenza vaccine. The CDR3 region is CASSVSSGGARGYTF. The DNA for the CDR3 is TGTGCCAGCAGTGTCTCTTCAGGGGGTGCTCGGGGCTACACCTTC.